The 20 T cell receptor beta chains below come from one sample, sequenced in a study of spatial heterogeneity in lung cancer. TCRdb called the 5' RACE reads again in MiXCR, with one record for every CDR3 protein. The sample has around 89,000 distinct CDR3 sequences; more than 10% are singletons. The time point is: sample taken at primary tumor resection. Unsorted samples of tumor, nontumor lung or frozen PBMC had their whole RNA sequenced. This specimen consisted of PBMCs, obtained at surgery. These receptors were taken from a male donor with early-stage non-small cell lung cancer.

The count of this clonotype is one. The rearrangement uses TRBV12-3 or TRBV12-4 and TRBJ1-2; D ambiguous. V was trimmed by 2 bases and J by 7 bases, leaving 11 bases between them. The CDR3 spans 13 residues. CDR3: CASSLLTVGGYTF. In DNA form, the CDR3 reads TGTGCCAGCAGTTTACTAACCGTGGGTGGCTACACCTTC.

This clonotype was seen only a few times. This chain connects TRBV11-2 to TRBJ2-7, with a possible D match to TRBD1 (6 bases). The CDR3 contains 12 residues. CDR1 is SGHAT and CDR2 is FQNNGV in the germline V gene. The V end lost 5 bases, the J end lost 1 base, and 6 bases lay between the germline ends. DNA for the CDR3: TGTGCCAGCAGCGACAGGTCCTACGAGCAGTACTTC. Its translation is CASSDRSYEQYF.

The V and J genes are TRBV20-1 and TRBJ2-7; TRBD1 aligns across 7 bases. V shed 6 bases, J shed 0 bases, and the junction held 17 bases outside the gene matches. CDR3 length: 17 amino acids. The germline V gene encodes CDR1 DFQATT and CDR2 SNEGSKA (reference sequence). Here the CDR3 DNA reads TGCAGTGCCCAGAGAGGAACCACAGGGGCCGACTCCTACGAGCAGTACTTC. This codes for CSAQRGTTGADSYEQYF.

The rearrangement joins TRBV20-1 to TRBJ1-1; TRBD1 is a possible D gene (5 bases). The CDR3 contains 13 residues. Germline lookup yields CDR1 DFQATT and CDR2 SNEGSKA (reference sequence). Trimming shortened V by 6 bases and J by 1 base, and 12 bases separated the two germline ends. In DNA, the CDR3 is TGCAGTGCCCCGCAGGGAAGGAACACTGAAGCTTTCTTT. Translating gives CSAPQGRNTEAFF.

A few counts support this clonotype. CDR3 loop: CAWRTSGGYTDTQYF. In DNA form, the CDR3 reads TGTGCCTGGAGGACTAGCGGGGGCTACACAGATACGCAGTATTTT. This chain connects TRBV30 to TRBJ2-3, with 12 bases aligning to TRBD2. The CDR3 sequence is 15 residues long. Germline values: CDR1 GTSNPN, CDR2 SVGIG (reference sequence). The trim removed 3 bases at V and 2 bases at J, leaving 3 bases unmatched.

In DNA, the CDR3 is TGTGCCAGCAGCAAGGGACTAGCGGGAGGATCGGATACGCAGTATTTT. Translated: CASSKGLAGGSDTQYF. The chain carries TRBV7-6 and TRBJ2-3; 15 positions match TRBD2. Germline CDR1 and CDR2: SGHVS and FNYEAQ. V was clipped by 5 bases and J by 6 bases; unmatched bases: 6. The CDR3 contains 16 residues.

The rearrangement uses TRBV4-3 and TRBJ2-2, with 11 bases fitting TRBD2. Germline loops: CDR1 LGHNA, CDR2 YSLEER. This CDR3 is built from 16 residues. V lost 4 bases and J lost 4; bases outside the gene matches: 5. CDR3 amino acids: CASSPTSGRVTGELFF. CDR3 nucleotide sequence: TGCGCCAGCAGCCCCACTAGCGGGAGAGTCACCGGGGAGCTGTTTTTT.

The J gene is TRBJ2-3, the V gene TRBV5-6, with a weak D call TRBD1 (5 bases). CDR3 size: 15 residues. Germline assignment: CDR1 SGHDT and CDR2 YYEEEE. The V and J ends lost 0 bases and 7 bases respectively, with 15 bases between them. Written as DNA, the CDR3 is TGTGCCAGCAGCTTGGAAGGGGTCCAGGGCTATACGCAGTATTTT. It specifies CASSLEGVQGYTQYF.

This clonotype was counted only a few times. The chain combines TRBV10-3 with TRBJ2-7; TRBD1 agrees at 9 bases. CDR3 size: 14 residues. The germline gives CDR1 ENHRY, CDR2 SYGVKD. Germline trimming cut 11 bases from V and 3 bases from J; bases unmatched to any gene: 11. In DNA form, the CDR3 reads TGTGCCTCAACATCGGGACAGGGCGACTACGAGCAGTACTTC. As protein: CASTSGQGDYEQYF.

This chain uses TRBV15 with TRBJ2-1; no clear D gene. The V gene lost 0 bases and the J gene lost 2 bases, with 11 bases spanning the gap. CDR3 length: 16 residues. Germline V gives CDR1 LNHNV, CDR2 YYDKDF (reference sequence). The CDR3 sequence is CATSREEARPYNEQFF. Written as DNA, the CDR3 is TGTGCCACCAGCAGAGAGGAAGCGAGGCCCTACAATGAGCAGTTCTTC.

The chain has TRBV19 and TRBJ2-1, with 8 bases lining up with TRBD2. Germline V lookup: CDR1 LNHDA, CDR2 SQIVND (reference sequence). Trimming took 4 bases from V and 2 from J; bases not matched to a gene: 7. The CDR3 consists of 16 residues. The CDR3 sequence: CASSTALAATYNEQFF. Written as DNA, the CDR3 is TGTGCCAGTAGTACAGCACTAGCGGCCACCTACAATGAGCAGTTCTTC.

The rearrangement joins TRBV12-3 or TRBV12-4 to TRBJ2-3; D is uncertain. The CDR3 covers 15 residues. Trimming took 5 bases from V and 0 from J, leaving 12 bases between them. This chain's CDR3 is CASSGPGSSTDTQYF. In DNA form, the CDR3 reads TGTGCCAGCAGTGGGCCGGGCTCGAGCACAGATACGCAGTATTTT.

The chain couples TRBV7-8 to TRBJ2-1; 8 nucleotides align to TRBD1. This CDR3 region has 15 residues. Germline values: CDR1 SGHVS, CDR2 FQNEAQ. Trimming cost V 5 bases and J 1 base; bases outside gene matches: 4. The CDR3 DNA reads TGTGCCAGCAGCGAAGGGACAGGTTCCTACAATGAGCAGTTCTTC. Translation: CASSEGTGSYNEQFF. The whole variable domain, filled in from reference TRBV7-8 and TRBJ2-1, reads GAGVSQSPRYKVAKRGQDVALRCDPISGHVSLFWYQQALGQGPEFLTYFQNEAQLDKSGLPSDRFFAERPEGSVSTLKIQRTQQEDSAVYLCASSEGTGSYNEQFFGPGTRLTVL.

V usage is TRBV9 and J usage is TRBJ1-1; no reliable D call. The CDR3 runs 13 residues. The germline V gene has CDR1 SGDLS and CDR2 YYNGEE. Trimming pared 0 bases from V and 6 bases from J, leaving 9 bases between. CDR3 in amino acids: CASSVGGNAEAFF. Here the CDR3 DNA reads TGTGCCAGCAGCGTAGGAGGGAATGCTGAAGCTTTCTTT.

This rearrangement joins TRBV7-9 to TRBJ2-5, with 7 positions matching TRBD2. J gave up 1 base and V 5 bases, and 10 bases lay outside the gene matches. This CDR3 is 16 amino acids long. Germline-derived CDR1 and CDR2 are SEHNR and FQNEAQ (reference sequence). DNA for the CDR3: TGTGCCAGCAGCCCCCGCGGGGGAGGGCTCCAAGAGACCCAGTACTTC. This codes for CASSPRGGGLQETQYF.

The chain is built from TRBV29-1 and TRBJ2-7; the match to TRBD2 covers 11 bases. Germline CDR1 SQVTM, CDR2 ANQGSEA. CDR3 length: 14 amino acids. The CDR3 nucleotides read TGCAACGTGGGCGGGACTAGCGGAACCTACGAGCAGTACTTC. Its translation: CNVGGTSGTYEQYF.

V is TRBV20-1 and J is TRBJ2-1, with TRBD2 matching over 7 bases. The CDR3 contains 14 residues. Unmatched junction bases numbered 9, after V lost 5 bases and J lost 5 bases. Germline V gene lookup returns CDR1 DFQATT and CDR2 SNEGSKA (reference sequence). CDR3 residues: CSASGLAVDNEQFF. The CDR3 nucleotides read TGCAGTGCTTCGGGGCTAGCGGTAGACAATGAGCAGTTCTTC.

This clonotype was observed at least ten times. This sequence joins TRBV7-9 and TRBJ2-7; D unclear. The CDR3 has 13 residues. V was cut by 1 base and J by 7 bases, with 11 bases left in between. Germline V CDR1 and CDR2: SEHNR, FQNEAQ (reference sequence). The CDR3 DNA is TGTGCCAGCAGCTTAGTTACCACCGGGGAGCAGTACTTC. It translates to CASSLVTTGEQYF.

This clonotype was found many times. This chain links TRBV11-2 with TRBJ1-2; TRBD1 agrees at 7 bases. In germline, CDR1 is SGHAT, CDR2 FQNNGV. J was trimmed by 6 bases and V by 5 bases; bases with no gene match: 12. CDR3 size: 15 residues. As DNA, the CDR3 is TGTGCCAGCAGCCCCCAATTTTCTGGGACAGATGGCTACACCTTC. Amino acids: CASSPQFSGTDGYTF.

Many counts were recorded for this clonotype. The V call is TRBV6-2 or TRBV6-3, the J call TRBJ2-5, with TRBD2 as a possible D gene (6 bases). The CDR3 loop spans 12 amino acids. Germline V gives CDR1 MNHEY, CDR2 SVGEGT. V shed 8 bases and J shed 2 bases, with 9 bases lying between them. CDR3 DNA sequence: TGTGCCAGCGGGACTGATCAAGAGACCCAGTACTTC. This sequence encodes CASGTDQETQYF.